This T cell receptor beta chain was retrieved from a study of T cells in localized non-small cell lung cancer (TCRdb year 2020). Concerning the study at large: Comparing tumors with uninvolved tumor-adjacent lungs, the study looked at the T cell repertoires of 200 to 250 patients with early-stage NSCLC. The mean age of the NSCLC patients was about 70 years, with 120 to 150 men and 95 to 110 women. The cohort was made up of around 250 treatment-naive NSCLC patients whose localized lung tumors had been resected.

Overall results and qualifications from the work: A median of around 50 of the top 100 tumor clones were detected in paired uninvolved adjacent lung, and some 29 of these tumor clones were also found among the top 100 clones of the paired uninvolved adjacent lung. Uninvolved tumor-adjacent lung showed the highest T cell clonality, higher than tumor, which suggests more focused antigenic responses in the adjacent lung. Higher blood T cell density associated with longer overall survival, while higher adjacent-lung clonality associated with shorter survival. Because multi-region sequencing of the tumors was not done, intratumor heterogeneity could not be ruled out. Because of the exploratory design, TCR variables were selected using unadjusted p-values without false-discovery rate correction.

Comment on this clone: Which antigen it targets is not known. No base quality values were provided; no much bigger clone lies one nucleotide off.

The trim is 3 bases for V and 0 bases for J, with a gap of 11 bases between the germline ends. The CDR3 spans 16 residues, from the cysteine through the phenylalanine. Just the 48-base CDR3 DNA is kept, in frame starting at base 1. Per the germline V gene, SGHTA is the CDR1 and FQGTGA is the CDR2. At diagnosis, peripheral blood, uninvolved tumor-adjacent lung and tumor were collected and were preserved as a mix of fresh-frozen and FFPE material. For TCR repertoire profiling, blood samples were analyzed in the form of peripheral blood mononuclear cells. TCR beta CDR3 regions were sequenced from DNA using the immunoSEQ Assay. The authors' pipeline ran thus. T cell density was computed as TCR beta template counts normalized to usable DNA estimated by amplifying housekeeping genes. Richness was estimated using the preseqR package, with extrapolation to 400,000 templates for PBMC samples and to 120,000 templates for tissue samples. Clonality was defined as one minus Pielou's evenness. To identify tissue-enriched TCRs, differential abundance testing was run on productive amino-acid clonotypes with a minimum total count of 5 and an alpha of 0.1. Repertoire overlap between compartments was quantified with the Jaccard Index and Morisita Overlap Index. GLIPH clustered TCR beta CDR3s with public tetramer-defined viral CDR3s; viral motifs required at least three viral sequences plus V-gene enrichment. The table comes from immuneACCESS by way of TCRdb, which keeps in-frame sequences with V and J called. Part of the clones is missing from these tables; in studies checked, under half for an unresolved V gene and the rest for unknown reasons. V and J calls and clone size are those listed in that table; D and trimming were worked out from the DNA. A total of 58,000 or so clones appear in this sample, 85% to 90% of them only once. In total, the top ten clones hold under 2% of the sample.

The TCR comes from a woman aged 35-75 years with stage I lung adenocarcinoma. The chain is assembled from TRBV7-3 and TRBJ2-2, and possibly TRBD2, on 5 matching bases. The starting material was peripheral blood, obtained before any cancer treatment. The bases read TGTGCCAGCAGCTTCCAAGCGGCGGCGAACACCGGGGAGCTGTTTTTT. This is translated as CASSFQAAANTGELFF.